Listed below are T cell receptor beta chains from one sample, sequenced in a study of blood T cells in healthy people across ages. TCRdb re-analysed the 5' RACE reads in MiXCR, keeping a single row per CDR3 protein. The sample shows over 1,200,000 distinct CDR3 sequences, 59% of them seen only once. Sequencing was performed on blood. The source of these receptors is a man between 18 and 35 years old in good health. The CDR3 runs from the conserved cysteine through the conserved F or W. D genes are given only for firm matches. Size tells how often a clone was seen (once, few, many) or the class of an expanded clone, and some rows leave it out.

>NA|TRBD1|TRBV5-1|TRBJ1-2
TGCGCCAGCAGCTCGTCGACAGGGGATAGCTACACCTTC
CASSSSTGDSYTF
>few|NA|TRBV7-9|TRBJ2-7
TGTGCCAGCACCCCTCATGGCTACGAGCAGTACTTC
CASTPHGYEQYF
>NA|TRBD1|TRBV7-9|TRBJ2-7
TGCGCCAGCAGCCCGACAGGGGTCTCCTACGAGCAGTACTTC
CASSPTGVSYEQYF
>NA|NA|TRBV20-1|TRBJ1-4
TGCAGTGCACCGCAGGGGTTGGGTGAAAAACTGTTTTTT
CSAPQGLGEKLFF
>few|NA|TRBV6-2/TRBV6-3|TRBJ2-4
TGTGCCAGCAGTTACTCGATATGGGGGCCTAAAGTAGCCAAAAACATTCAGTACTTC
CASSYSIWGPKVAKNIQYF
>few|TRBD2|TRBV12-3/TRBV12-4|TRBJ2-5
TGTGCCAGCAGTTTATCTCCGGGAGGCCAAGAGACCCAGTACTTC
CASSLSPGGQETQYF
>NA|NA|TRBV6-5|TRBJ2-3
TGTGCCAGCAGTTACGCTGGGGCCACAGATACGCAGTATTTT
CASSYAGATDTQYF
>NA|NA|TRBV6-2/TRBV6-3|TRBJ2-5
TGTGCCAGCAGTTACTCGATTGAGGCAGAGACCCAGTACTTC
CASSYSIEAETQYF
>NA|NA|TRBV6-6|TRBJ2-5
TGTGCCAGCAGTGACGTGGGAGCGGGTGAGCAGTACTTC
CASSDVGAGEQYF
>NA|TRBD1|TRBV20-1|TRBJ1-4
TGCAGTGCTAGAGATCAGGCAGGGGGGGATGAAAAACTGTTTTTT
CSARDQAGGDEKLFF
>NA|NA|TRBV7-2|TRBJ2-7
TGTGCCAGCAGCCGAACCGGGGGACACCCCTACGAGCAGTACTTC
CASSRTGGHPYEQYF
>NA|NA|TRBV11-2|TRBJ2-7
TGTGCCAGCAGCTTACTGCCGTGGATCGGGGCTTTCTCCTACGAGCAGTACTTC
CASSLLPWIGAFSYEQYF
>NA|NA|TRBV3-1|TRBJ1-6
TGTGCCAGCAACCAAGATCCGGGAATGGATTCACCCCTCCACTTT
CASNQDPGMDSPLHF
>NA|TRBD1|TRBV20-1|TRBJ2-1
TGCAGTGCTAGTCCAGTGGACAGGGATTGGGCGGGCAATGAGCAGTTCTTC
CSASPVDRDWAGNEQFF
>NA|TRBD2|TRBV3-1|TRBJ2-7
TGTGCCAGCAGCCAAGGAGCGGGAGGACTAGTTAACGAGCAGTACTTC
CASSQGAGGLVNEQYF
>few|NA|TRBV7-9|TRBJ2-7
TGTGCCAGCAGCCCCATGAGTGTGGGGGTTGACTCGACGGACGAGCAGTACTTC
CASSPMSVGVDSTDEQYF
>NA|TRBD1|TRBV5-5|TRBJ2-7
TGTGCCAGCAGCCTTGGGATGGACAGGGGATACGAGCAGTACTTC
CASSLGMDRGYEQYF
>NA|TRBD2|TRBV20-1|TRBJ2-1
TGCAGTGCTAGACTTCCCGGGACTAGTGGTAGACGTGAGCAGTTCTTC
CSARLPGTSGRREQFF
>once|NA|TRBV9|TRBJ2-2
TGTGCCAGCAGCGTAGTCCGGGGGAGCGCGAACACCGGGGAGCTGTTTTTT
CASSVVRGSANTGELFF
>NA|NA|TRBV7-2|TRBJ2-1
TGTGCCAGCAGCTCCCCGGCGGCTATCCATGAGCAGTTCTTC
CASSSPAAIHEQFF
>NA|NA|TRBV4-1|TRBJ2-1
TGCGCCAGCAGCCAGCGGGGAGGCTACTACAATGAGCAGTTCTTC
CASSQRGGYYNEQFF
>few|TRBD2|TRBV7-8|TRBJ2-7
TGTGCCAGCAGCTTATACGCTAGCGGCTACGAGCAGTACTTC
CASSLYASGYEQYF
>few|NA|TRBV27|TRBJ2-6
TGTGCCAGCAGTCCGGACACTGGGGCCAACGTCCTGACTTTC
CASSPDTGANVLTF
>NA|NA|TRBV20-1|TRBJ2-4
TGCAGTGCTAGAGTACTGCTAGCTAGGTACGAGCGGTACTTC
CSARVLLARYERYF
>NA|NA|TRBV20-1|TRBJ2-1
TGCAGTGCTAGGAAGGTCTATGAGCAGTTCTTC
CSARKVYEQFF
>NA|NA|TRBV6-2/TRBV6-3|TRBJ2-7
TGTGCCAGCAGCCCTGAGGGGCGAAACTACGAGCAGTACTTC
CASSPEGRNYEQYF
>NA|NA|TRBV20-1|TRBJ2-5
TGCAGTGCAAGACCGTCTTGGTACCAAGAGACCCAGTACTTC
CSARPSWYQETQYF
>NA|NA|TRBV7-2|TRBJ1-3
TGTGCCAGCAGCGTAGTGGGACTGGGAGACACCATATATTTT
CASSVVGLGDTIYF
>NA|TRBD1|TRBV28|TRBJ1-2
TGTGCCAGCAGTCCCCGGGACAGCCTCTACTATGGCTACACCTTC
CASSPRDSLYYGYTF
>NA|NA|TRBV25-1|TRBJ1-2
TGTGCCAGCAGTGAATGGCTGGGGTCCTATGGCTACACCTTC
CASSEWLGSYGYTF
>NA|NA|TRBV28|TRBJ2-5
TGTGCCAGCAGTTTTTTGTTTACGGCAGGGGAGGACCAAGAGACCCAGTACTTC
CASSFLFTAGEDQETQYF
>NA|NA|TRBV10-3|TRBJ1-1
TGTGCCATCAGTGAGTCGGTAAACACTGAAGCTTTCTTT
CAISESVNTEAFF
>NA|NA|TRBV11-2|TRBJ2-2
TGTGCCAGCAGCTTTGGGACAAGCGGGGAGCTGTTTTTT
CASSFGTSGELFF
>NA|TRBD2|TRBV4-3|TRBJ2-1
TGCGCCAGCAGCCAAGATCCGGCGACTAGCGGGGGGGTCAAGGGGGAGCAGTTCTTC
CASSQDPATSGGVKGEQFF
>NA|NA|TRBV27|TRBJ1-6
TGTGCCAGCAGTTTATGGCTGGGGGCGCCTGGTTCACCCCTCCACTTT
CASSLWLGAPGSPLHF
>NA|NA|TRBV28|TRBJ1-1
TGTGCCAGCAGCCACGCGGAAGCTACTGAAGCTTTCTTT
CASSHAEATEAFF
>few|TRBD1|TRBV12-3/TRBV12-4|TRBJ2-7
TGTGCCAGCAGTTTTGGGACAGGGATCTCCTACGAGCAGTACTTC
CASSFGTGISYEQYF
>NA|TRBD1|TRBV5-1|TRBJ1-2
TGCGCCAGTGATGGGACAGGGGACGGTGGCTACACCTTC
CASDGTGDGGYTF
>NA|NA|TRBV6-6|TRBJ2-7
TGTGCCAGCAGGGCCGAGAACTCCTACGAGCAGTACTTC
CASRAENSYEQYF
>NA|NA|TRBV6-1|TRBJ1-2
TGTGCCAGCAGTGACCTAACGGGACACCGGAGGGACTATGGCTACACCTTC
CASSDLTGHRRDYGYTF
>NA|NA|TRBV27|TRBJ1-1
TGTGCCAGCAAGACAGGAGTAATGAACACTGAAGCTTTCTTT
CASKTGVMNTEAFF
>few|NA|TRBV21-1|TRBJ2-7
TGTGCCAGCATGAAACAGGGCGGGAGGGCGTACGAGCAGTACTTC
CASMKQGGRAYEQYF
>NA|TRBD2|TRBV20-1|TRBJ2-3
TGCAGTGCTACCACGGGGACTAGCGGGAGATATACGCAGTATTTT
CSATTGTSGRYTQYF
>NA|NA|TRBV12-3/TRBV12-4|TRBJ2-3
TGTGCCAGCAGTTTAGGAGTAGCTACGCAGTATTTT
CASSLGVATQYF
>NA|NA|TRBV20-1|TRBJ2-3
TGCAGTGCTAGAGATCCCGCCACGGACTCAGATACGCAGTATTTT
CSARDPATDSDTQYF
>NA|NA|TRBV4-1|TRBJ2-4
TGCGCCAGCAGCCAAGATGTGAGAACGGTAGCCAAAAACATTCAGTACTTC
CASSQDVRTVAKNIQYF
>few|NA|TRBV29-1|TRBJ2-4
TGCAGCGTTGAAACCGGTTTGGAAAACATTCAGTACTTC
CSVETGLENIQYF
>NA|NA|TRBV28|TRBJ1-4
TGTGCCAGCAGTTCGTCCCCTCAGGCTAATGAAAAACTGTTTTTT
CASSSSPQANEKLFF
>few|TRBD2|TRBV30|TRBJ2-3
TGTGCCTGGAGCGCCGGGACTAGCGGAGGAGATACGCAGTATTTT
CAWSAGTSGGDTQYF
>once|NA|TRBV7-2|TRBJ2-1
TGTGCCAGCAGCTTAGAAGCGGGTCGCTACAATGAGCAGTTCTTC
CASSLEAGRYNEQFF
>NA|NA|TRBV12-3/TRBV12-4|TRBJ2-3
TGTGCCAGCAGTTTTGGGGCAGCTACGCAGTATTTT
CASSFGAATQYF